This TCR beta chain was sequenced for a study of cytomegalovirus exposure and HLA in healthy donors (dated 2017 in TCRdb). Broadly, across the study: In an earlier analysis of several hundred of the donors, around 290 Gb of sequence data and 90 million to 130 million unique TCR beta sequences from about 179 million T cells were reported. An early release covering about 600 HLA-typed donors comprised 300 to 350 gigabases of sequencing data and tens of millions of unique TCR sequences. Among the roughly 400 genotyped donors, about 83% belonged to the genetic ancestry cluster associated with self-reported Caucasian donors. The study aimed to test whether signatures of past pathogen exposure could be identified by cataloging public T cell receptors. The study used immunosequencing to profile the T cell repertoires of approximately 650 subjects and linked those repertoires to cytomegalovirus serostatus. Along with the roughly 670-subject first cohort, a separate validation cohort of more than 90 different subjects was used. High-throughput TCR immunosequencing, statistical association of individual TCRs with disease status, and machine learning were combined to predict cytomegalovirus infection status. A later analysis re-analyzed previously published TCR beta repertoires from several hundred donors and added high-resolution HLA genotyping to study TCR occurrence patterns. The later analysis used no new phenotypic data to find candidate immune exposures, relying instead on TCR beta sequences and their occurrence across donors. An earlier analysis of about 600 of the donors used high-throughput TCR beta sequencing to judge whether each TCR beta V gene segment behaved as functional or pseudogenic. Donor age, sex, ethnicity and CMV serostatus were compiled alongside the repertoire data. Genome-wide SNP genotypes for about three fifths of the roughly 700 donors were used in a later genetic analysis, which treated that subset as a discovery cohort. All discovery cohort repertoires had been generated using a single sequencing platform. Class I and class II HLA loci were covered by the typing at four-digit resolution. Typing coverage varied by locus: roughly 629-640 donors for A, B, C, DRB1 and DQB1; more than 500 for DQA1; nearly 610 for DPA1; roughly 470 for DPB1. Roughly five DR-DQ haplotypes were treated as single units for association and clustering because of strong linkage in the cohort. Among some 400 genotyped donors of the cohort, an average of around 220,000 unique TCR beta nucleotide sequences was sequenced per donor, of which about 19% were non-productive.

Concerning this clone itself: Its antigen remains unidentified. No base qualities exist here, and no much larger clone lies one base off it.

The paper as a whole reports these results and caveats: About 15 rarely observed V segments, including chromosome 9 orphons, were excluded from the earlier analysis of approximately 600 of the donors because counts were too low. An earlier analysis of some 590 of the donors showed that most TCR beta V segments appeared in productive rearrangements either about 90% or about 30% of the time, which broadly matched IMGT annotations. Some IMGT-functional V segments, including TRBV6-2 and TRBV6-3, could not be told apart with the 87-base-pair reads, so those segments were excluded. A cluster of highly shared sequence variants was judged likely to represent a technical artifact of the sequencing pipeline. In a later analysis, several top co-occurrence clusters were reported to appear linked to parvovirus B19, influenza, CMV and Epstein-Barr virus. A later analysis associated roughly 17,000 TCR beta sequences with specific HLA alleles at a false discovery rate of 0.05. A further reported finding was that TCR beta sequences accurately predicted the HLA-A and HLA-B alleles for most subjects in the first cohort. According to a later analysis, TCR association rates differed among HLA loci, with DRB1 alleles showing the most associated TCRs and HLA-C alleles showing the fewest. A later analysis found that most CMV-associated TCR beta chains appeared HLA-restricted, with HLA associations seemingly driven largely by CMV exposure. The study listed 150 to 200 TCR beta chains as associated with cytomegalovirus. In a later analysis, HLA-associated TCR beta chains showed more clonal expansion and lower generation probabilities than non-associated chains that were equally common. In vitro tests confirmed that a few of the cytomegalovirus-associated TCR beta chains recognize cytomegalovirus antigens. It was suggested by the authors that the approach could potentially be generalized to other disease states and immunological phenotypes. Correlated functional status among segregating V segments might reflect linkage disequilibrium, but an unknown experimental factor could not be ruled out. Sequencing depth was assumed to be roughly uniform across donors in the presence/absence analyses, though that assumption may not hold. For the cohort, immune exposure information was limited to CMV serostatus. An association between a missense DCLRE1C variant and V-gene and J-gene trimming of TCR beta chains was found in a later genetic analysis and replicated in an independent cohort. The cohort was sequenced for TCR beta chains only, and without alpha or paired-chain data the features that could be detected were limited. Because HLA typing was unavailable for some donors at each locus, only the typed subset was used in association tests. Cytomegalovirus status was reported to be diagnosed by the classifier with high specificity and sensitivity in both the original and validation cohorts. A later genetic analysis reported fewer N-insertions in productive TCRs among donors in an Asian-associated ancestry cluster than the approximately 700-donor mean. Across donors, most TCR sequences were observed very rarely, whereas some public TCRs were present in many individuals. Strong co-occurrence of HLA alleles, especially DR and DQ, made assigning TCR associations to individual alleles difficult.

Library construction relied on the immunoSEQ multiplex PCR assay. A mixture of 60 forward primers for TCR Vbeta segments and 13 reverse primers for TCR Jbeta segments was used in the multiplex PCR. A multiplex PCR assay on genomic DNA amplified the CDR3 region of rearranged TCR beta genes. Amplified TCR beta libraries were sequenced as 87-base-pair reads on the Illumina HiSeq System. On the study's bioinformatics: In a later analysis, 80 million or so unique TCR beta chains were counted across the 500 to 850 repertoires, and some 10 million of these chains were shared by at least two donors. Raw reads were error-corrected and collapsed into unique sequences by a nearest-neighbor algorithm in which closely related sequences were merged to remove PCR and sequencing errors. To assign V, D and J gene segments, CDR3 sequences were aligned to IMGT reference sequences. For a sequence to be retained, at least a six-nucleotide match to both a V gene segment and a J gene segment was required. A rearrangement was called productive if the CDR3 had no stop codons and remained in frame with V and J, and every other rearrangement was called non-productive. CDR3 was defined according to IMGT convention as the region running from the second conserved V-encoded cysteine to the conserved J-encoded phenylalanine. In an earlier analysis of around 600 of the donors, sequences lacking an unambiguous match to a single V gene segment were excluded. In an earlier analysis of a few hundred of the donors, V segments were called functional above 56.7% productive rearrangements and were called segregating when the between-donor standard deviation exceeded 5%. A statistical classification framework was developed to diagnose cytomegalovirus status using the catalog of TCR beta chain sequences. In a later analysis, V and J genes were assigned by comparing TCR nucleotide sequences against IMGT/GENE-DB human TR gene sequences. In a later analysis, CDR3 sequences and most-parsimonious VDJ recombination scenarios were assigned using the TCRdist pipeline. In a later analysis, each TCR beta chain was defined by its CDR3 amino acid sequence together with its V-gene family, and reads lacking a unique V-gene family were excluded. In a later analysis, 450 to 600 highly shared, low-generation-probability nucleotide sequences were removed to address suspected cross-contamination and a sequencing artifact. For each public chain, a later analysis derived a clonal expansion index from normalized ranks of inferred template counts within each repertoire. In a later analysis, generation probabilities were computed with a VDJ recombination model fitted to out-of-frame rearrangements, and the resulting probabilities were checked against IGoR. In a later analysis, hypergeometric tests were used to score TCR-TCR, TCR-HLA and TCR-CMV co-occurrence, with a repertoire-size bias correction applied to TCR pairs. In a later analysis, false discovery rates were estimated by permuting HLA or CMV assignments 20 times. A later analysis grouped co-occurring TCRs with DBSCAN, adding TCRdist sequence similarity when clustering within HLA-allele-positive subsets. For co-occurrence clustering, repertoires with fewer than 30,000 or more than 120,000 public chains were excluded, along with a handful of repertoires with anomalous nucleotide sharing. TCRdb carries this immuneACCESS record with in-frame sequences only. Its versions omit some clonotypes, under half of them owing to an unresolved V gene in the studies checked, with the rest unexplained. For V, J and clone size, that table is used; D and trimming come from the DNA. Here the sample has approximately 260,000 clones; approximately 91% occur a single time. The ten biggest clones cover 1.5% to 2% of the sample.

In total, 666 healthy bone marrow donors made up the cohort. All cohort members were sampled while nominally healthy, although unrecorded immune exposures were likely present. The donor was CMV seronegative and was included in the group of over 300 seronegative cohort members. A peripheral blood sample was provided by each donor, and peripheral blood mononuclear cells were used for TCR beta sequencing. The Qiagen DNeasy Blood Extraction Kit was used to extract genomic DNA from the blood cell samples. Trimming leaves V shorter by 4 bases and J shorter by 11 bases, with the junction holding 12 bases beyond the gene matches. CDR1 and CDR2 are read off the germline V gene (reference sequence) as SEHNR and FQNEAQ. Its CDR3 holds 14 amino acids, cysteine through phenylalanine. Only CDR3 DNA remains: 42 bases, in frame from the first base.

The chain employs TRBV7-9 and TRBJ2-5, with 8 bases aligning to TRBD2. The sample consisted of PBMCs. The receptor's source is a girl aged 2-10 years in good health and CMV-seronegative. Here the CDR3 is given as CASSSISGVLEQYF. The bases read TGTGCCAGCAGCTCCATTAGCGGGGTATTGGAGCAGTACTTC.